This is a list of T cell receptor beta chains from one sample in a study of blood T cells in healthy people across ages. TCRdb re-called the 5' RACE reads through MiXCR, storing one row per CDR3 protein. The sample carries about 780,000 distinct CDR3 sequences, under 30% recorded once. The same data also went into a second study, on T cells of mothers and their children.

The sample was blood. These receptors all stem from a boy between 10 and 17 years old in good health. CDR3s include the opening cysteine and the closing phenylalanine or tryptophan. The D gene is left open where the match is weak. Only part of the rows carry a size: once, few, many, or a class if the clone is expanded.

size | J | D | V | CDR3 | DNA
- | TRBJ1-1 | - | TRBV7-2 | CASRDPNTEAFF | TGTGCCAGCCGGGATCCGAACACTGAAGCTTTCTTT
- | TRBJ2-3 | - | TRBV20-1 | CSAALEGADTQYF | TGCAGTGCTGCCCTCGAGGGCGCAGATACGCAGTATTTT
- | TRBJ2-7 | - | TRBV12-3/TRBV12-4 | CASSLSFGEQYF | TGTGCCAGCAGCCTTTCCTTTGGCGAGCAGTACTTC
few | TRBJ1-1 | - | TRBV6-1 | CASGRGAFF | TGTGCCAGCGGCCGTGGAGCTTTCTTT
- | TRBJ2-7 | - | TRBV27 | CASSHGEGTYEQYF | TGTGCCAGCAGTCACGGGGAAGGGACCTACGAGCAGTACTTC
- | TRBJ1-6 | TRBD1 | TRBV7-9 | CASNNRGFDSPLHF | TGTGCCAGCAACAACAGGGGGTTTGATTCACCCCTCCACTTT
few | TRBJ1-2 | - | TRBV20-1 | CSAPGPGRYTF | TGCAGTGCCCCCGGACCAGGACGCTACACCTTC
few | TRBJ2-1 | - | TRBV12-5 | CASGPYSSEQFF | TGTGCTAGTGGTCCTTACAGTAGTGAGCAGTTCTTC
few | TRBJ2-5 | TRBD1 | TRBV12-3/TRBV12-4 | CASSRQTGGVETQYF | TGTGCCAGCAGTAGACAGACAGGGGGCGTCGAGACCCAGTACTTC
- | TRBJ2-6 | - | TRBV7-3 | CASSLMPTAAVLTF | TGTGCCAGCAGCTTAATGCCGACCGCGGCCGTCCTGACTTTC
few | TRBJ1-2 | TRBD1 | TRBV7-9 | CASSSRQGTNYGYTF | TGTGCCAGCAGCTCTAGACAGGGCACAAACTATGGCTACACCTTC
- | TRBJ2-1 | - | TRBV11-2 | CASSSFPPVKSYNEQFF | TGTGCCAGCAGCAGTTTTCCCCCAGTTAAGTCCTACAATGAGCAGTTCTTC
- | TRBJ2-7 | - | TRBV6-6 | CASSSPGQRSYEQYF | TGTGCCAGCAGTTCCCCCGGACAGAGATCATACGAGCAGTACTTC
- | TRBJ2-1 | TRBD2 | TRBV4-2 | CASSRIGGANNEQFF | TGTGCCAGCAGTCGTATCGGGGGGGCCAACAATGAGCAGTTCTTC
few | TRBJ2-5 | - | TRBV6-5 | CASSPYRTQETQYF | TGTGCCAGCAGTCCCTACAGGACCCAAGAGACCCAGTACTTC
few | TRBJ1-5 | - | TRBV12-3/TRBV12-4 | CASREERGTGSNQPQHF | TGTGCCAGCAGAGAAGAGAGAGGAACGGGGAGCAATCAGCCCCAGCATTTT
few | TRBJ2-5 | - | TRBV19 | CASSHVGTKTQYF | TGTGCCAGTAGTCACGTGGGCACGAAGACCCAGTACTTC
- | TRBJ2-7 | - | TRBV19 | CASSIQGDFYEQYF | TGTGCCAGTAGTATACAGGGGGACTTCTACGAGCAGTACTTC
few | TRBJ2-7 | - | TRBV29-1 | CSVGVGSYEQYF | TGCAGCGTTGGTGTTGGCTCCTACGAGCAGTACTTC
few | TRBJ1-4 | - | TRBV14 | CASSGPDPYATNEKLFF | TGTGCCAGCAGTGGGCCTGACCCTTACGCAACTAATGAAAAACTGTTTTTT
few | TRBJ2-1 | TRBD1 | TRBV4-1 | CASSQGRPLFGTASNEQFF | TGCGCCAGCAGCCAAGGAAGGCCCTTATTCGGGACAGCCAGCAATGAGCAGTTCTTC
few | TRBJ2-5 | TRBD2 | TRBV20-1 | CSAVGTSDQETQYF | TGCAGTGCAGTCGGGACTAGCGACCAAGAGACCCAGTACTTC
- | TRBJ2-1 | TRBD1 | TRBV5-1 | CANSPTHPGTGTYEQFF | TGCGCCAACAGCCCTACACATCCCGGGACAGGGACCTATGAGCAGTTCTTC
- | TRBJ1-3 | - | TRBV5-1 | CASSLTGRDTIYF | TGCGCCAGCAGCTTGACAGGGAGGGACACCATATATTTT
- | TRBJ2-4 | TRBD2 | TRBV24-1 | CATSESGTSRNIQYF | TGTGCCACCAGTGAGTCCGGGACTAGCAGAAACATTCAGTACTTC
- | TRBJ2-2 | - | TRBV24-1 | CATQGGLNTGELFF | TGTGCCACCCAAGGGGGATTGAACACCGGGGAGCTGTTTTTT
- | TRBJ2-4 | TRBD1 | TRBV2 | CASSIDRVGKNIQYF | TGTGCCAGCAGCATAGACAGGGTGGGCAAAAACATTCAGTACTTC
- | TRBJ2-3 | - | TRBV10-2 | CASSGSGSRTDTQYF | TGCGCCAGCAGTGGTTCGGGGAGTCGCACAGATACGCAGTATTTT
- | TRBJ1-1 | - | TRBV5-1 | CASSLAGPSTATEAFF | TGCGCCAGCAGCTTGGCCGGTCCCAGTACGGCCACTGAAGCTTTCTTT
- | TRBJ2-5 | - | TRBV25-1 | CASSESGGVAEETQYF | TGTGCCAGCAGTGAATCCGGCGGGGTGGCAGAAGAGACCCAGTACTTC
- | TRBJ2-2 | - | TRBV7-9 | CASGSREELFF | TGTGCCAGCGGGTCCCGCGAGGAGCTGTTTTTT
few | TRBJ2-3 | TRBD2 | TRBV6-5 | CASSYSGGETSGRAGTDTQYF | TGTGCCAGCAGTTACTCTGGGGGTGAGACTAGCGGGAGGGCCGGCACAGATACGCAGTATTTT
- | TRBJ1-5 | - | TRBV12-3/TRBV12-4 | CASSPEGGGQPQHF | TGTGCCAGCAGTCCCGAGGGGGGTGGTCAGCCCCAGCATTTT
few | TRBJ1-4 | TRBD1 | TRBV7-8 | CASSRDSFGEKLFF | TGTGCCAGCAGCCGGGACAGCTTTGGTGAAAAACTGTTTTTT
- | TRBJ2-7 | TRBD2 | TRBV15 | CATSNLAGGPYEQYF | TGTGCCACCAGCAATTTGGCGGGGGGCCCCTACGAGCAGTACTTC
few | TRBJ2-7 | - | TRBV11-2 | CASSLRWGPSYEQYF | TGTGCCAGCAGCTTAAGGTGGGGGCCCTCCTACGAGCAGTACTTC
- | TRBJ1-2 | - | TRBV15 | CATSRVGQHYGYTF | TGTGCCACCAGCAGAGTTGGACAGCACTATGGCTACACCTTC
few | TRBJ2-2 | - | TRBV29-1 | CSVVSGQGSGELFF | TGCAGCGTTGTGTCCGGGCAGGGGTCCGGGGAGCTGTTTTTT
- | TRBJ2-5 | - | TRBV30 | CAWTLGRPKTQYF | TGTGCCTGGACTCTGGGGCGCCCCAAGACCCAGTACTTC
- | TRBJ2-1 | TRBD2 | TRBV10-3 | CAISASGGAYNEQFF | TGTGCCATCAGTGCTAGCGGGGGTGCCTACAATGAGCAGTTCTTC
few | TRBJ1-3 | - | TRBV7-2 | CASSYGPYSGNTIYF | TGTGCCAGCAGCTATGGACCGTACTCTGGAAACACCATATATTTT
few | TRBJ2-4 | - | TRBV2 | CASIPAPDGFYNIQYF | TGTGCCAGCATCCCGGCCCCGGACGGATTTTATAACATTCAGTACTTC
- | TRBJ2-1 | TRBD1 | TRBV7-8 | CASSLLGTGGEFF | TGTGCCAGCAGCTTACTGGGGACAGGGGGGGAGTTCTTC
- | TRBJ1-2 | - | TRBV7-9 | CASSLVGAVHGYTF | TGTGCCAGCAGCTTAGTTGGGGCAGTCCATGGCTACACCTTC
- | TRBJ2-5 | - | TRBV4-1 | CASSPMVRRGPETQYF | TGCGCCAGCAGCCCGATGGTGCGTAGGGGCCCAGAGACCCAGTACTTC
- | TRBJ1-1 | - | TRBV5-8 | CASSPYLYTEAFF | TGTGCCAGCAGCCCCTATCTTTACACTGAAGCTTTCTTT
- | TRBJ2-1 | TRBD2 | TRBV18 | CASSPRELAGGYNEQFF | TGTGCCAGCTCACCACGGGAATTAGCGGGGGGCTATAATGAGCAGTTCTTC
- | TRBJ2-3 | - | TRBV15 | CATSTLGGSDTQYF | TGTGCCACCAGCACCCTAGGGGGGTCAGATACGCAGTATTTT
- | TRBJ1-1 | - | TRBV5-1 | CASSEQENTEAFF | TGCGCCAGCAGCGAACAGGAGAACACTGAAGCTTTCTTT
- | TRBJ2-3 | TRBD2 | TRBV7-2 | CASSPISGVSTDTQYF | TGTGCCAGCAGCCCTATTAGCGGGGTGAGCACAGATACGCAGTATTTT
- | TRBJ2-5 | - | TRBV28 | CASSRGDSQGTQYF | TGTGCCAGCAGTCGCGGGGACTCTCAGGGGACCCAGTACTTC
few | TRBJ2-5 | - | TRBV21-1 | CASSPRLAGGRFETQYF | TGTGCCAGCAGCCCCCGACTAGCGGGGGGGCGGTTCGAGACCCAGTACTTC
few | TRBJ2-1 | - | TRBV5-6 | CASSVDRRDEQFF | TGTGCCAGCAGCGTGGACAGGAGGGATGAGCAGTTCTTC
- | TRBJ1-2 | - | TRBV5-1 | CASSLAGTDYGYTF | TGCGCCAGCAGCTTGGCCGGGACGGACTATGGCTACACCTTC
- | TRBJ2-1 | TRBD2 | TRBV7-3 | CASSLTTSGGRGEQFF | TGTGCCAGCAGCTTGACTACTAGCGGGGGTAGGGGTGAGCAGTTCTTC
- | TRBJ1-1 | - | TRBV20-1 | CSADPREESTEAFF | TGCAGTGCAGACCCCAGGGAGGAGAGTACTGAAGCTTTCTTT
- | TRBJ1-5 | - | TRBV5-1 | CASRLEGNNQPQHF | TGCGCCAGCAGATTGGAGGGAAACAATCAGCCCCAGCATTTT
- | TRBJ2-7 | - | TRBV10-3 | CAISESWGSEQYF | TGTGCCATCAGTGAGTCGTGGGGAAGCGAGCAGTACTTC
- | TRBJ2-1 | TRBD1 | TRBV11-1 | CASSPFETGRYEQFF | TGTGCCAGCAGCCCCTTTGAGACAGGGCGCTATGAGCAGTTCTTC
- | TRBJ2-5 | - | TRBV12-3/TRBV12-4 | CASTPWDETQYF | TGTGCCAGCACCCCCTGGGACGAGACCCAGTACTTC